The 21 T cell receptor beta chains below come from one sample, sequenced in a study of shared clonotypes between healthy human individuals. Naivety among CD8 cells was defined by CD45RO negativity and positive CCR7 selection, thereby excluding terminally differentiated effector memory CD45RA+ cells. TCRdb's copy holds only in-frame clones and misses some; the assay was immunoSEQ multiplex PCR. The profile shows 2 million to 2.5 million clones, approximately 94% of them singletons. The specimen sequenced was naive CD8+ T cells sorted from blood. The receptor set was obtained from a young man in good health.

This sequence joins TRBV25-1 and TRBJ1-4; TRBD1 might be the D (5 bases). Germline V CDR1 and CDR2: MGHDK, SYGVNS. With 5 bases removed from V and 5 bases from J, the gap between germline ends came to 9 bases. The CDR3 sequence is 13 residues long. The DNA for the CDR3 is TGTGCCAGCAGTCTCAGGGCGAATGAAAAACTGTTTTTT. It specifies CASSLRANEKLFF.

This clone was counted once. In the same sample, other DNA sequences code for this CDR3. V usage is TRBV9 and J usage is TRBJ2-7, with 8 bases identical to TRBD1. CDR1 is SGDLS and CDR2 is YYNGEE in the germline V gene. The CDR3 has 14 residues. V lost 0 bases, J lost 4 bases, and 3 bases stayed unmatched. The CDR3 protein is CASSVAGQGYEQYF. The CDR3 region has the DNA TGTGCCAGCAGCGTAGCCGGACAGGGTTACGAGCAGTACTTC.

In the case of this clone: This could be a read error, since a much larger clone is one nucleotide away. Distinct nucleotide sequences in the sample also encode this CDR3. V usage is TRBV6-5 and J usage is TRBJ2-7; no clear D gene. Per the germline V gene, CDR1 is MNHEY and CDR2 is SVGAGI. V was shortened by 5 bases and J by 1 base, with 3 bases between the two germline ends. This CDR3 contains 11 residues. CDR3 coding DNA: TGTGCCAGCAGTGATTCCTACGAGCAGTACTTC. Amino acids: CASSDSYEQYF.

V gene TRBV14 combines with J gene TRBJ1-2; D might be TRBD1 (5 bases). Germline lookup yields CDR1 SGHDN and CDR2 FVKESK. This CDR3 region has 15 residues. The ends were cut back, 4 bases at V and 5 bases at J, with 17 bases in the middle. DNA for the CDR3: TGTGCCAGCAGCCGTTGGGACCTCTCTGGGTATGGCTACACCTTC. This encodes CASSRWDLSGYGYTF.

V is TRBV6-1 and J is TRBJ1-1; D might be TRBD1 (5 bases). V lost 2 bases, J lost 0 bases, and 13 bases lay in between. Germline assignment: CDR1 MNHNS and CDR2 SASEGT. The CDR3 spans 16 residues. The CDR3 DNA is TGTGCCAGCAGTGAATTGGGGCTGGGGATGAACACTGAAGCTTTCTTT. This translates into CASSELGLGMNTEAFF.

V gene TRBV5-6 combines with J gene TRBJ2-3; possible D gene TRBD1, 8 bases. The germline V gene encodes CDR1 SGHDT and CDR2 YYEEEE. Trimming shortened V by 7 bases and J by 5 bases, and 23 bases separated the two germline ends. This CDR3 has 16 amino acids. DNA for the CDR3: TGTGCCAGCGGAGGACAGGGCACTGGGAGGGGAGATACGCAGTATTTT. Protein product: CASGGQGTGRGDTQYF.

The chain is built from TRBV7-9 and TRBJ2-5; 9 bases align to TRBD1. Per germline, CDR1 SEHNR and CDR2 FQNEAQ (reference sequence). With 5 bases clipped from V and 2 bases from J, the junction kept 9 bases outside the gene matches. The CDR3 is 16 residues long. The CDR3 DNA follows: TGTGCCAGCAGCACAACAGGGGGCAGAAAACAAGAGACCCAGTACTTC. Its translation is CASSTTGGRKQETQYF.

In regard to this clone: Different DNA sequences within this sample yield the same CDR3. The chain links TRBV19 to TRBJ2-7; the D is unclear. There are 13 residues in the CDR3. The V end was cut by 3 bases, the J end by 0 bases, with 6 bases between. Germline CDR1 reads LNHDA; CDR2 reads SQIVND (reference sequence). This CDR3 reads CASSIPSSYEQYF. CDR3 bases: TGTGCCAGTAGTATTCCTAGCTCCTACGAGCAGTACTTC.

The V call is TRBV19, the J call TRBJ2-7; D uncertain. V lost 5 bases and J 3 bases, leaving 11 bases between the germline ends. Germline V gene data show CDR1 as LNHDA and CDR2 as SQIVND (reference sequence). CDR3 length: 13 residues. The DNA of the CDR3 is TGTGCCAGTAGTGCCGCAGCCCACTACGAGCAGTACTTC. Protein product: CASSAAAHYEQYF. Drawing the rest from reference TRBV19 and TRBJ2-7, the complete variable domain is DGGITQSPKYLFRKEGQNVTLSCEQNLNHDAMYWYRQDPGQGLRLIYYSQIVNDFQKGDIAEGYSVSREKKESFPLTVTSAQKNPTAFYLCASSAAAHYEQYFGPGTRLTVT.

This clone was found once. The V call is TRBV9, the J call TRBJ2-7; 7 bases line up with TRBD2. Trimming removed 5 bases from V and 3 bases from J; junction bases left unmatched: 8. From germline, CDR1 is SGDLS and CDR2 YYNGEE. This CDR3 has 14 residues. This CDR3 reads CASSTGTNFYEQYF. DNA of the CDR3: TGTGCCAGCAGTACCGGGACTAATTTCTACGAGCAGTACTTC. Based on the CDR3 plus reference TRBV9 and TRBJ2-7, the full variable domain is DSGVTQTPKHLITATGQRVTLRCSPRSGDLSVYWYQQSLDQGLQFLIQYYNGEERAKGNILERFSAQQFPDLHSELNLSSLELGDSALYFCASSTGTNFYEQYFGPGTRLTVT.

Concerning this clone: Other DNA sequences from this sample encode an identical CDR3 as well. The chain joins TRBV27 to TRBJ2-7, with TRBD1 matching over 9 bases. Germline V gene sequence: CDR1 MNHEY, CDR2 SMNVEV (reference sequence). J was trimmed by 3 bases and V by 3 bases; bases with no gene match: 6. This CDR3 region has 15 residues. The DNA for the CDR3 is TGTGCCAGCAGTTTTTCCGGGACAGGGATCTACGAGCAGTACTTC. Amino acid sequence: CASSFSGTGIYEQYF.

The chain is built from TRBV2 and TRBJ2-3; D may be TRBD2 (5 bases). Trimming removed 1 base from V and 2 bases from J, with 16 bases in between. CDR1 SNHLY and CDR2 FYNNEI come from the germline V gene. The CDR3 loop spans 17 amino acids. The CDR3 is CASSEGGPTPYTDTQYF. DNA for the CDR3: TGTGCCAGCAGTGAAGGCGGGCCTACACCTTACACAGATACGCAGTATTTT.

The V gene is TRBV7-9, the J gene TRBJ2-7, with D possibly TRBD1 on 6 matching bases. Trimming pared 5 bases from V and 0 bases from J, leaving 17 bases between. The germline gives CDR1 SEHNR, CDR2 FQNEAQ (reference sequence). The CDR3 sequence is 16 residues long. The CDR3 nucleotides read TGTGCCAGCAGCCCCAGAGGGACACATAACTCCTACGAGCAGTACTTC. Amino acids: CASSPRGTHNSYEQYF.

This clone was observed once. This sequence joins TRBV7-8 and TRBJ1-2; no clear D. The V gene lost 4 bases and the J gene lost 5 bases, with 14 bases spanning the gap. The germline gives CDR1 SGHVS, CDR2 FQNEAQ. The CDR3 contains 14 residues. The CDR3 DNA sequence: TGTGCCAGCAGCTCTCCGGCGGCTGGGTATGGCTACACCTTC. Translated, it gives CASSSPAAGYGYTF.

The CDR3 sequence is CASSVPRDSYEQYF. The CDR3, as DNA: TGCGCCAGCAGTGTTCCTAGGGATTCCTACGAGCAGTACTTC. The chain employs TRBV10-2 and TRBJ2-7; D gene uncertain. The germline V and J ends were trimmed by 4 bases and 1 base, with 11 bases remaining between them. Germline-derived CDR1 and CDR2 are WSHSY and SAAADI. This CDR3 has 14 amino acids.

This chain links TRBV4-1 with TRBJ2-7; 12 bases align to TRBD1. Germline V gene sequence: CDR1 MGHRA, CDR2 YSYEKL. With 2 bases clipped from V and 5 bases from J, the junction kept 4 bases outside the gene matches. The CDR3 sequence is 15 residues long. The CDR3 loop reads CASSQTGTGGNEQYF. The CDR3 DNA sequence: TGCGCCAGCAGCCAAACCGGGACAGGGGGCAACGAGCAGTACTTC.

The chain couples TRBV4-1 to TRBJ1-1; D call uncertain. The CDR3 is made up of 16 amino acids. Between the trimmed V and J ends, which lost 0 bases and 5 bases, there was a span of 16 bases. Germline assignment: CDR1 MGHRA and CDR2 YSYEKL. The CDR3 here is CASSQEGPAGRTEAFF. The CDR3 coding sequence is TGCGCCAGCAGCCAAGAAGGGCCGGCGGGTCGAACTGAAGCTTTCTTT.

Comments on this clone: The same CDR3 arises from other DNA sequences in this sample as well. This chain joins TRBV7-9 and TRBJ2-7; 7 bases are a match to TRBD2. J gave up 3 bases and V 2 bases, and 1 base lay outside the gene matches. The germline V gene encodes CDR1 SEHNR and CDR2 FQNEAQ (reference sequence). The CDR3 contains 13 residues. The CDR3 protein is CASSLRGDYEQYF. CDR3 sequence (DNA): TGTGCCAGCAGCTTACGGGGGGACTACGAGCAGTACTTC.

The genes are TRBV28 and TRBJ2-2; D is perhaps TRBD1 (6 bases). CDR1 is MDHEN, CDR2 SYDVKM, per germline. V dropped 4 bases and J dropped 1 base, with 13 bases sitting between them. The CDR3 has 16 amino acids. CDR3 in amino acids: CASSWPGHLNTGELFF. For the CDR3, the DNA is TGTGCCAGCAGTTGGCCGGGACACCTGAACACCGGGGAGCTGTTTTTT.

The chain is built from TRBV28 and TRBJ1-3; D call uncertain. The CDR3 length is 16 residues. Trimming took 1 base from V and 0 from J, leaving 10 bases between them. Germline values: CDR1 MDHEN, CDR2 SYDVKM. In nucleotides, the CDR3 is TGTGCCAGCAGTTTATCCCCGGGCTTCTCTGGAAACACCATATATTTT. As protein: CASSLSPGFSGNTIYF.

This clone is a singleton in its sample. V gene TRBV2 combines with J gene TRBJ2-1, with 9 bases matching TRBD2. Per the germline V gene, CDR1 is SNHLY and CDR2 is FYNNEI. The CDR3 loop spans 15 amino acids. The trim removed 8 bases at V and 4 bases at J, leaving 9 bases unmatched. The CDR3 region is CASLLGLAGYNEQFF. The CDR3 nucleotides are TGTGCCAGCCTCCTTGGGCTAGCGGGGTACAATGAGCAGTTCTTC. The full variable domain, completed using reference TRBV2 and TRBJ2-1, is EPEVTQTPSHQVTQMGQEVILRCVPISNHLYFYWYRQILGQKVEFLVSFYNNEISEKSEIFDDQFSVERPDGSNFTLKIRSTKLEDSAMYFCASLLGLAGYNEQFFGPGTRLTVL.